The entry that follows covers one T cell receptor (beta chain) sequence. The CDR3 is made up of 15 amino acids. Germline CDR1 is SEHNR and CDR2 is FQNEAQ (reference sequence). The ends were cut back, 3 bases at V and 2 bases at J, with 12 bases in the middle. These data belong to a study of blood T cell repertoires in COVID-19. Study-level background: There were acute and convalescent COVID-19 samples, and they came from the United States, Italy and Spain. The analysed material was cDNA or gDNA that came from T cells, B-cell-depleted T cells, or PBMCs.

Repertoires were generated with immunoSEQ multiplex PCR, while TCRdb's copy carries only in-frame clones and drops some. Found here are approximately 93,000 clones, 85% to 90% of them singletons; the top ten hold around 2.1%. This chain links TRBV7-9 with TRBJ2-3; possible D gene TRBD2, 6 bases. The sample was peripheral blood. The source is a man aged 50 to 60 with COVID-19, enrolled during active disease. The CDR3 sequence: CASSFGGIYTDTQYF. The CDR3 nucleotides read TGTGCCAGCAGCTTTGGGGGGATTTACACAGATACGCAGTATTTT. The full variable domain, with the rest looked up from reference TRBV7-9 and TRBJ2-3, is DTGVSQNPRHKITKRGQNVTFRCDPISEHNRLYWYRQTLGQGPEFLTYFQNEAQLEKSRLLSDRFSAERPKGSFSTLEIQRTEQGDSAMYLCASSFGGIYTDTQYFGPGTRLTVL.